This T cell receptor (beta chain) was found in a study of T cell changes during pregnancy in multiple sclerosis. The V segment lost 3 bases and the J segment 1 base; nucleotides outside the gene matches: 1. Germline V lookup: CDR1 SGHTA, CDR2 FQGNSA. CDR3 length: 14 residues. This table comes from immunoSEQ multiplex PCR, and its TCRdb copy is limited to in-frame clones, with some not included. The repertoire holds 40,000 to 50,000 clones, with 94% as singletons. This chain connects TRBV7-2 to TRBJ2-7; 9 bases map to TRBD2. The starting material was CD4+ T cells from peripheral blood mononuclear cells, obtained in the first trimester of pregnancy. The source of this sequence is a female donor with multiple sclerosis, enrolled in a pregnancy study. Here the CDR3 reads CASSLTSGSYEQYF. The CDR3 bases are TGTGCCAGCAGCTTGACTAGCGGATCCTACGAGCAGTACTTC.